This TCR beta chain is drawn from a study of blood T cell repertoires in COVID-19. Sequencing used immunoSEQ multiplex PCR; TCRdb keeps in-frame clones, though not all of them. The table records some 200,000 clones, about 90% of them present only once. V was clipped by 6 bases and J by 8 bases; unmatched bases: 11. This CDR3 spans 15 amino acids. The clonotype was recovered from a man aged 30 to 45 with acute or convalescent COVID-19. The sample consisted of peripheral blood. The chain couples TRBV23-1 to TRBJ2-1; TRBD1 matches at 9 bases. TRBV23-1 is treated as an ORF (open reading frame) with a function not yet certain. The CDR3, as DNA: TGCGCCAGCAGAGGGACAGGGAGGTACGGGGATGAGCAGTTCTTC. This sequence encodes CASRGTGRYGDEQFF.